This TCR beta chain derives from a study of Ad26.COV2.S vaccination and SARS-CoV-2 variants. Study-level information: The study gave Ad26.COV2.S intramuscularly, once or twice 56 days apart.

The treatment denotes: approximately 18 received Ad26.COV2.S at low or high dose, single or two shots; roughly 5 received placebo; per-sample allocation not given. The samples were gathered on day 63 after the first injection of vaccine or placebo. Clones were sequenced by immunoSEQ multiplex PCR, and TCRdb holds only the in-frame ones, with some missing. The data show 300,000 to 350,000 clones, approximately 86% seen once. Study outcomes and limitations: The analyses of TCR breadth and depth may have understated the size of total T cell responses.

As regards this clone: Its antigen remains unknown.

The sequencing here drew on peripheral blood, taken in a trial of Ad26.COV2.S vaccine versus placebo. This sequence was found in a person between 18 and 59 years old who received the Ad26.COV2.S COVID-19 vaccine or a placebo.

The CDR3 bases are TGTGCCAGTAGTATGGACTCGGGATCTGGTGGCTACACCTTC. This translates into CASSMDSGSGGYTF. The gene calls are TRBV19 and TRBJ1-2; no clear D gene. This CDR3 contains 14 residues. Germline CDR1 and CDR2: LNHDA and SQIVND (reference sequence). V was shortened by 3 bases and J by 7 bases, with 15 bases between the two germline ends.